What follows are 15 T cell receptor beta chains derived from one specimen sequenced in a study of radiotherapy plus CTLA-4 blockade in lung cancer. The assay was immunoSEQ multiplex PCR, and TCRdb's table has in-frame clones only and misses some. The table records approximately 81,000 clones, 60% to 85% of them present only once. The input for sequencing was peripheral blood, taken from a patient treated with radiotherapy plus ipilimumab. The receptors originated from a human donor with non-small cell lung cancer who had a partial response to radiotherapy plus ipilimumab. Some clones in this sample may be carry-over from other donors' samples.

A few counts support this clone. The rearrangement links TRBV7-9 to TRBJ2-1, with D possibly TRBD1 on 6 matching bases. The germline V gene encodes CDR1 SEHNR and CDR2 FQNEAQ (reference sequence). This CDR3 has 17 residues. V gave up 5 bases and J gave up 0 bases, with 17 bases separating them. CDR3 nucleotide sequence: TGTGCCAGCAGCCCGATACAGGGAACAAGCTCCTACAATGAGCAGTTCTTC. It encodes CASSPIQGTSSYNEQFF.

CDR3 in amino acids: CASSLGSTSGQETQYF. CDR3 in DNA: TGTGCCAGCAGCTTGGGATCGACTAGCGGTCAAGAGACCCAGTACTTC. This chain uses TRBV5-8 with TRBJ2-5, with 9 positions matching TRBD2. This CDR3 comprises 16 residues. Germline assignment: CDR1 SGHTS and CDR2 YDEGEE. V was pared by 0 bases and J by 2 bases, with 5 bases of the junction left unmatched.

V usage is TRBV19 and J usage is TRBJ2-5, with a tentative D call TRBD2 (5 bases). The CDR3 is made up of 14 amino acids. Germline V gives CDR1 LNHDA, CDR2 SQIVND (reference sequence). With 1 base removed from V and 5 bases from J, the gap between germline ends came to 11 bases. The CDR3 loop is CASSIGGPGETQYF. The CDR3 coding sequence is TGTGCCAGTAGTATAGGCGGACCGGGGGAGACCCAGTACTTC.

The chain has TRBV9 and TRBJ1-1; no firm D call. The ends were cut back, 4 bases at V and 7 bases at J, with 11 bases in the middle. The CDR3 consists of 12 residues. The germline CDR1 and CDR2 sequences are SGDLS and YYNGEE. CDR3 amino acids: CASSTARGEAFF. CDR3 nucleotide sequence: TGTGCCAGCAGCACAGCACGTGGTGAAGCTTTCTTT. Together with reference TRBV9 and TRBJ1-1, the CDR3 gives the full variable domain: DSGVTQTPKHLITATGQRVTLRCSPRSGDLSVYWYQQSLDQGLQFLIQYYNGEERAKGNILERFSAQQFPDLHSELNLSSLELGDSALYFCASSTARGEAFFGQGTRLTVV.

CDR3 amino acids: CASSSQGVPEAFF. CDR3 bases: TGTGCCAGCAGTTCACAGGGAGTGCCTGAAGCTTTCTTT. The V call is TRBV27, the J call TRBJ1-1; D perhaps matches TRBD1 (6 bases). There are 13 residues in the CDR3. The V gene's germline CDR1 is MNHEY and CDR2 SMNVEV (reference sequence). V was trimmed by 4 bases and J by 6 bases, leaving 12 bases between them.

The gene calls are TRBV9 and TRBJ1-5; no clear D. The V end lost 0 bases, the J end lost 0 bases, and 7 bases lay between the germline ends. The CDR3 has 15 amino acids. Germline V gives CDR1 SGDLS, CDR2 YYNGEE. The CDR3 DNA reads as TGTGCCAGCAGCGTAGCCGGGGATAGCAATCAGCCCCAGCATTTT. This sequence encodes CASSVAGDSNQPQHF.

This clone was seen only a few times. Germline and junction disagree at one end, which may indicate a read error. The chain is built from TRBV28 and TRBJ2-5; D call uncertain. The CDR3 loop spans 16 amino acids. CDR1 and CDR2 from the germline V gene are MDHEN and SYDVKM. The CDR3 DNA sequence: TGTGCCAGCAGTTTATTTTTGGCAGGCAGACAAGGGACCCAGTACTTC. Translating gives CASSLFLAGRQGTQYF.

The rearrangement joins TRBV27 to TRBJ2-2; TRBD1 is a possible D gene (6 bases). CDR1 is MNHEY and CDR2 is SMNVEV in the germline V gene (reference sequence). The CDR3 consists of 15 residues. V was trimmed by 4 bases and J by 7 bases, leaving 16 bases between them. The CDR3 DNA follows: TGTGCCAGCAGTTGGCGCAGGGGAGTGGGCGGGGAGCTGTTTTTT. Residues: CASSWRRGVGGELFF.

In its sample, this clone was seen once. The CDR3 is CASSSFFETQYF. DNA of the CDR3: TGTGCCAGCAGCTCTTTCTTCGAGACCCAGTACTTC. This sequence joins TRBV7-8 and TRBJ2-5; D is unresolved. CDR1 and CDR2 (germline): SGHVS, FQNEAQ. The V end was cut by 4 bases, the J end by 5 bases, with 8 bases between. The length of the CDR3 is 12 residues. Full variable domain (rest looked up from reference TRBV7-8 and TRBJ2-5): GAGVSQSPRYKVAKRGQDVALRCDPISGHVSLFWYQQALGQGPEFLTYFQNEAQLDKSGLPSDRFFAERPEGSVSTLKIQRTQQEDSAVYLCASSSFFETQYFGPGTRLLVL.

J is TRBJ1-5 and V is TRBV11-2; D unclear. CDR1 is SGHAT and CDR2 is FQNNGV in the germline V gene. The CDR3 consists of 15 residues. Between the trimmed V and J ends, which lost 5 bases and 0 bases, there was a span of 11 bases. The CDR3 bases are TGTGCCAGCAGCCCAACGGCGGGTAGCAATCAGCCCCAGCATTTT. The encoded protein is CASSPTAGSNQPQHF.

The chain combines TRBV4-3 with TRBJ2-6; TRBD2 is a possible D gene (5 bases). Trimming stripped 0 bases from V and 4 bases from J, with 7 bases between. This CDR3 has 15 residues. Germline loops: CDR1 LGHNA, CDR2 YSLEER. The CDR3 here is CASSQETGGANVLTF. The DNA for the CDR3 is TGCGCCAGCAGCCAAGAAACGGGGGGGGCCAACGTCCTGACTTTC.

The V gene is TRBV15, the J gene TRBJ2-5, with 8 bases aligning to TRBD1. V lost 2 bases to trimming and J lost 3 bases; unmatched junction nucleotides: 11. This CDR3 has 17 amino acids. Germline V gene lookup returns CDR1 LNHNV and CDR2 YYDKDF (reference sequence). The CDR3 is CATSRHYAGQGKETQYF. The CDR3 DNA reads as TGTGCCACCAGCAGACACTATGCCGGACAGGGAAAAGAGACCCAGTACTTC.

This chain joins TRBV7-7 and TRBJ2-2; 11 bases are shared with TRBD2. V trimming: 5 bases; J trimming: 4 bases; junction bases outside the gene matches: 3. Germline loops: CDR1 SSHAT, CDR2 FNYEAQ (reference sequence). CDR3 length: 15 amino acids. The CDR3 DNA reads TGTGCCAGCAGCCAGGGACTAGCGGTCACCGGGGAGCTGTTTTTT. This translates into CASSQGLAVTGELFF.

About this clone itself: Additional DNA sequences in this sample encode the identical CDR3. This chain joins TRBV5-1 and TRBJ2-3; TRBD2 might be the D (6 bases). Germline V gene data show CDR1 as SGHRS and CDR2 as YFSETQ. The V gene lost 0 bases and the J gene lost 1 base, with 6 bases spanning the gap. The CDR3 spans 14 residues. Here the CDR3 reads CASSLGGGTDTQYF. Written as DNA, the CDR3 is TGCGCCAGCAGCTTGGGCGGGGGCACAGATACGCAGTATTTT.

V is TRBV5-5 and J is TRBJ1-1, with D hard to call. In germline, CDR1 is SGHKS, CDR2 YYEKEE (reference sequence). The CDR3 has 14 amino acids. V was clipped by 0 bases and J by 1 base, with 7 bases between them. CDR3 residues: CASSLVAWNTEAFF. The CDR3 bases are TGTGCCAGCAGCTTGGTGGCCTGGAACACTGAAGCTTTCTTT.